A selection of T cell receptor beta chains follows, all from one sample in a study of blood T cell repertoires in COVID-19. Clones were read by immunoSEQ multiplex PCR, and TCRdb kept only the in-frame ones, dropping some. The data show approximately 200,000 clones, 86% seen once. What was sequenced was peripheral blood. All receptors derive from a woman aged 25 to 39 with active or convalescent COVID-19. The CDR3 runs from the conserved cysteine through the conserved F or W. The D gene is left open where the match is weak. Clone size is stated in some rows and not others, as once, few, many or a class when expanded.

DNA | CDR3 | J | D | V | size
TGCGCCAGCAGTCAATACGGGACTAGCGGGAAAGAGACCCAGTACTTC | CASSQYGTSGKETQYF | TRBJ2-5 | TRBD2 | TRBV23-1 | once
TGTGCCAGCAGCCCCCGGACTAGCGGGAACTACGAGCAGTACTTC | CASSPRTSGNYEQYF | TRBJ2-7 | TRBD2 | TRBV13 | once
TGTGCCAGCAGCCAAACAGACAGGAACTATGGCTACACCTTC | CASSQTDRNYGYTF | TRBJ1-2 | . | TRBV4-2 | .
TGCGCCAGCAGCCCCCTGGACAGGGGTTTATATAATTCACCCCTCCACTTT | CASSPLDRGLYNSPLHF | TRBJ1-6 | TRBD1 | TRBV4-1 | .
TGTGCCAGCAGCGTAGAGGGGTATAATTCACCCCTCCACTTT | CASSVEGYNSPLHF | TRBJ1-6 | . | TRBV9 | .
TGCAGCACCAAACAGGGAGATACGCAGTATTTT | CSTKQGDTQYF | TRBJ2-3 | . | TRBV29-1 | few
TGTGCCTGGAGCCTACCTCGGACTAGCGGGGGGATCACAGATACGCAGTATTTT | CAWSLPRTSGGITDTQYF | TRBJ2-3 | TRBD2 | TRBV30 | .
TGTGCCAGCAGCTGGGCGAATGAAAAACTGTTTTTT | CASSWANEKLFF | TRBJ1-4 | . | TRBV5-5 | .
TGTGCCAGCAGCCAAACAGGGGCCGGTCAGCCCCAGCATTTT | CASSQTGAGQPQHF | TRBJ1-5 | TRBD1 | TRBV3-1/TRBV3-2 | .
TGTGCCAGCAGCTTAGTGCGGCCTAGCGGGAGTGGCACCGGGGAGCTGTTTTTT | CASSLVRPSGSGTGELFF | TRBJ2-2 | TRBD2 | TRBV7-2 | .
TGTGCCAGCAGCCAGGGCTTGCGGGGGTTCGCCGTGACAGATACGCAGTATTTT | CASSQGLRGFAVTDTQYF | TRBJ2-3 | TRBD2 | TRBV14 | .
TGTGCCACCAGCAGAGAGGGCAGGGCAGATTCACCCCTCCACTTT | CATSREGRADSPLHF | TRBJ1-6 | . | TRBV15 | .
TGTGCCAGTAGTATATACAGCGGGGGGTTTACTAGCACAGATACGCAGTATTTT | CASSIYSGGFTSTDTQYF | TRBJ2-3 | TRBD2 | TRBV19 | .
TGTGCCAACAGACAGGGAAGGGAAACTGAAGCTTTCTTT | CANRQGRETEAFF | TRBJ1-1 | TRBD1 | TRBV28 | .
TGTGCCAGCAGTTACCAAGCGGGAGGGCCGCTCGGTGAGCAGTTCTTC | CASSYQAGGPLGEQFF | TRBJ2-1 | TRBD2 | TRBV6-2/TRBV6-3 | few
TGTGCCAGCACCAGGAGGGGGCGCGGCAATGAGCAGTTCTTC | CASTRRGRGNEQFF | TRBJ2-1 | . | TRBV6-5 | .
TGTGCCAGCAGCTTACCGGACAGACCCACAGATACGCAGTATTTT | CASSLPDRPTDTQYF | TRBJ2-3 | . | TRBV7-8 | .
TGTGCCATCGGCCGGGAGTGGGCCTACGAGCAGTACTTC | CAIGREWAYEQYF | TRBJ2-7 | . | TRBV10-3 | .
TGTGCCAGCAGTGATCCCCGGGGGTACACTGAAGCTTTCTTT | CASSDPRGYTEAFF | TRBJ1-1 | . | TRBV2 | few
TGTGCCTGGAGTAACCCCGGGACAGGCAATCAGCCCCAGCATTTT | CAWSNPGTGNQPQHF | TRBJ1-5 | TRBD1 | TRBV30 | .
TGTGCCAGCAGTCCTGACAGGCTCTCTGGAAACACCATATATTTT | CASSPDRLSGNTIYF | TRBJ1-3 | . | TRBV6-5 | .
TGTGCCAGCAGCGTAACAGGGAACTATAATTCACCCCTCCACTTT | CASSVTGNYNSPLHF | TRBJ1-6 | . | TRBV2 | .
TGTGCCAGCTCTTCGGGGAGCTACGAGCAGTACTTC | CASSSGSYEQYF | TRBJ2-7 | . | TRBV3-1/TRBV3-2 | .
TGTGCCAGCCGGGACTCAGAATTTGGGCAAGAGACCCAGTACTTC | CASRDSEFGQETQYF | TRBJ2-5 | . | TRBV2 | .
TGTGCCAGCAGCTCGGGTACCTACGAGCAGTACTTC | CASSSGTYEQYF | TRBJ2-7 | . | TRBV7-2 | .
TGCGCCAGCAGCCCGGTCTTGGGCAGTTACAATGAGCAGTTCTTC | CASSPVLGSYNEQFF | TRBJ2-1 | . | TRBV5-1 | .
TGTGCCAGTCAAGATAACAGGGGTCTGGGCTACACCTTC | CASQDNRGLGYTF | TRBJ1-2 | TRBD1 | TRBV19 | .
TGTGCCAGCAGCTTATTCCCGGGGAGGGAATTTACTGAAGCTTTCTTT | CASSLFPGREFTEAFF | TRBJ1-1 | . | TRBV5-4 | few
TGTGCCAGCAGCCAAGGCGGTCAGAATGAAAAACTGTTTTTT | CASSQGGQNEKLFF | TRBJ1-4 | . | TRBV4-2 | .
TGCGCCAGCAGCTTGGATACCGGGGGAAACACCATATATTTT | CASSLDTGGNTIYF | TRBJ1-3 | . | TRBV5-1 | .
TGTGCCAGCAGTGACTCTGCGGGGGGGAGCACAGATACGCAGTATTTT | CASSDSAGGSTDTQYF | TRBJ2-3 | TRBD2 | TRBV6-4 | .
TGTGCCAGTAGTATGGGGTACAGGTCTATAAACACTGAAGCTTTCTTT | CASSMGYRSINTEAFF | TRBJ1-1 | . | TRBV19 | .
TGTGCCAGCAGTTCTAGACTAGCGGGATACAATGAGCAGTTCTTC | CASSSRLAGYNEQFF | TRBJ2-1 | TRBD2 | TRBV6-4 | .
TGCGCCAGCAGCTCACCCGGGATTGATAGTCCGGGCTATGGCTACACCTTC | CASSSPGIDSPGYGYTF | TRBJ1-2 | . | TRBV4-1 | .
TGTGCCAGCAGTTTAAGGGTCAGGGGGTACGAGCAGTACTTC | CASSLRVRGYEQYF | TRBJ2-7 | TRBD1 | TRBV27 | .
TGCAGCGTTGAGCGACTGGACAGGGACTATGGCTACACCTTC | CSVERLDRDYGYTF | TRBJ1-2 | TRBD1 | TRBV29-1 | .
TGTGCCAGCAGCCAACTACCGGGACTAGCGGGGGGGCGGGACACAGATACGCAGTATTTT | CASSQLPGLAGGRDTDTQYF | TRBJ2-3 | TRBD2 | TRBV3-1/TRBV3-2 | .